The 24 T cell receptor beta chains below all came from one sample that was sequenced in a study of blood T cell repertoires in COVID-19. Here immunoSEQ multiplex PCR was the method, and the copy in TCRdb shows in-frame clones only, minus some. Of about 130,000 clones in the sample, about 79% were seen once. Sequencing used peripheral blood. Receptor source: a woman aged 80 or older with acute or convalescent COVID-19.

The chain uses TRBV24-1 and TRBJ1-2, with a weak D call TRBD1 (6 bases). The germline CDR1 and CDR2 sequences are KGHDR and SFDVKD. The CDR3 length is 14 residues. Trimming removed 5 bases at V and 0 bases at J, with 9 bases between. CDR3: CATSGDKTNYGYTF. CDR3 sequence (DNA): TGTGCCACCAGTGGGGACAAAACTAACTATGGCTACACCTTC.

V usage is TRBV5-1 and J usage is TRBJ2-1; D is possibly TRBD2 (5 bases). The V and J ends lost 0 bases and 8 bases respectively, with 12 bases between them. CDR3 size: 14 residues. Germline lookup yields CDR1 SGHRS and CDR2 YFSETQ. The CDR3 protein is CASSLVGFGDEQFF. The CDR3 DNA is TGCGCCAGCAGCTTGGTCGGTTTCGGGGATGAGCAGTTCTTC.

This sequence joins TRBV15 and TRBJ2-7; 8 bases line up with TRBD1. V shed 0 bases, J shed 2 bases, and the junction held 3 bases outside the gene matches. This CDR3 spans 15 amino acids. CDR1 and CDR2 from the germline V gene are LNHNV and YYDKDF (reference sequence). This CDR3 is CATSRETGATYEQYF. DNA for the CDR3: TGTGCCACCAGCAGAGAGACAGGGGCAACCTACGAGCAGTACTTC.

The chain joins TRBV6-1 to TRBJ1-2; 8 bases agree with TRBD1. Germline-derived CDR1 and CDR2 are MNHNS and SASEGT. After removal of 4 bases from V and 4 bases from J, the junction contained 14 bases not matched to a gene. The CDR3 length is 17 residues. This CDR3 reads CASSAPLFRGRSYGYTF. In nucleotides, the CDR3 is TGTGCCAGCAGTGCGCCCCTTTTCAGGGGGCGATCCTATGGCTACACCTTC.

The chain has TRBV6-1 and TRBJ1-1, with 9 bases matching TRBD1. V shed 3 bases and J 4 bases; nucleotides not matched to a gene: 3. From germline, CDR1 is MNHNS and CDR2 SASEGT. This CDR3 has 14 residues. The CDR3 nucleotides read TGTGCCAGCAGTGACCGGGACAGGGCCACTGAAGCTTTCTTT. Encoded protein: CASSDRDRATEAFF.

V and J are TRBV2 and TRBJ1-1; 7 bases line up with TRBD1. Germline V CDR1 and CDR2: SNHLY, FYNNEI. CDR3 size: 14 residues. J lost 1 base, V lost 8 bases, and 7 bases had no gene match. The CDR3 protein is CASRPTGTNTEAFF. CDR3 coding DNA: TGTGCCAGCCGACCGACAGGGACGAACACTGAAGCTTTCTTT.

The V gene is TRBV5-1, the J gene TRBJ1-1; 9 bases are a match to TRBD1. Germline values: CDR1 SGHRS, CDR2 YFSETQ. The CDR3 has 13 residues. Trimming at V came to 1 base and at J to 7 bases, leaving 2 bases not matched to a gene. CDR3 sequence (DNA): TGCGCCAGCAGCTTGCCGGGACAGGGTGAAGCTTTCTTT. Its protein product is CASSLPGQGEAFF.

This chain links TRBV4-1 with TRBJ2-1, with 14 bases that match TRBD2. The CDR3 is 17 amino acids. The germline CDR1 and CDR2 sequences are MGHRA and YSYEKL. The J segment lost 7 bases and the V segment lost 1 base, leaving 6 bases of the junction unmatched. For the CDR3, the DNA is TGCGCCAGCAGCCAAGCTACGACTAGCGGGGGGGGAAATGAGCAGTTCTTC. Amino acid sequence: CASSQATTSGGGNEQFF.

This rearrangement joins TRBV18 to TRBJ1-2; 10 bases are a match to TRBD1. Germline lookup yields CDR1 KGHSH and CDR2 LQKENI. This CDR3 has 15 amino acids. Trimming cost V 4 bases and J 4 bases; bases outside gene matches: 6. The CDR3 DNA reads TGTGCCAGCTCACTACGACAGGGGGCTATCTATGGCTACACCTTC. Translated, it gives CASSLRQGAIYGYTF.

V usage is TRBV7-2 and J usage is TRBJ1-4; 7 bases are a match to TRBD1. With V trimmed by 5 bases and J by 0 bases, 6 bases remained unmatched. CDR3 size: 16 residues. Germline V gene sequence: CDR1 SGHTA, CDR2 FQGNSA. CDR3 DNA: TGTGCCAGCAGCCGCGGACAGGTTGCAACTAATGAAAAACTGTTTTTT. Its translation: CASSRGQVATNEKLFF.

This chain uses TRBV4-2 with TRBJ1-5; D gene unclear. The CDR3 has 13 residues. Trimming stripped 0 bases from V and 7 bases from J, with 7 bases between. Germline V gene sequence: CDR1 LGHNA, CDR2 YNFKEQ. DNA of the CDR3: TGTGCCAGCAGCCAAGAGGAGGCCCAGCCCCAGCATTTT. Translation gives CASSQEEAQPQHF.

V usage is TRBV18 and J usage is TRBJ1-1; D is uncertain. The length of the CDR3 is 13 residues. V lost 5 bases to trimming and J lost 3 bases, with 10 bases between them. CDR1 is KGHSH, CDR2 LQKENI, per germline. CDR3 sequence reads: CASSTEADTEAFF. CDR3 DNA: TGTGCCAGCTCAACCGAGGCGGACACTGAAGCTTTCTTT.

This rearrangement joins TRBV4-1 to TRBJ1-2, with D maybe TRBD1 (5 bases). Germline V gives CDR1 MGHRA, CDR2 YSYEKL. The CDR3 covers 14 residues. V was trimmed by 2 bases and J by 2 bases, leaving 9 bases between them. CDR3 in amino acids: CASSQSAGNYGYTF. For the CDR3, the DNA is TGCGCCAGCAGCCAATCCGCAGGGAACTATGGCTACACCTTC.

The CDR3: CASSPGGANTEAFF. CDR3 bases: TGTGCCAGCAGCCCAGGGGGCGCGAACACTGAAGCTTTCTTT. This chain uses TRBV5-4 with TRBJ1-1; 8 bases line up with TRBD1. This CDR3 has 14 amino acids. V shed 4 bases, J shed 1 base, and the junction held 3 bases outside the gene matches. The germline CDR1 and CDR2 sequences are SGHNT and YYREEE (reference sequence). Together with reference TRBV5-4 and TRBJ1-1, the CDR3 gives the full variable domain: ETGVTQSPTHLIKTRGQQVTLRCSSQSGHNTVSWYQQALGQGPQFIFQYYREEENGRGNFPPRFSGLQFPNYSSELNVNALELDDSALYLCASSPGGANTEAFFGQGTRLTVV.

The rearrangement joins TRBV7-3 to TRBJ1-1, with D possibly matching TRBD1 (5 bases). This CDR3 contains 13 residues. The germline V gene encodes CDR1 SGHTA and CDR2 FQGTGA. Trimming cost V 5 bases and J 11 bases, with 18 bases left between them. The CDR3, as DNA: TGTGCCAGCAGCGCTGGTCGTCCGACAGCGGCTTTCTTT. This sequence encodes CASSAGRPTAAFF.

The V call is TRBV2, the J call TRBJ1-6; D is possibly TRBD1 (5 bases). The V gene lost 5 bases and the J gene lost 7 bases, with 15 bases spanning the gap. There are 15 residues in the CDR3. The germline CDR1 and CDR2 sequences are SNHLY and FYNNEI. The CDR3 DNA sequence: TGTGCCAGCAGTCCAGGTTGGCGGGGCAATTCACCCCTCCACTTT. Translated: CASSPGWRGNSPLHF.

The table lists this clone with a few counts. This sequence joins TRBV6-2 or TRBV6-3 and TRBJ1-1, with 8 bases that match TRBD1. Per the germline V gene, CDR1 is MNHEY and CDR2 is SVGEGT. The CDR3 runs to 14 residues. V was pared by 4 bases and J by 10 bases, with 11 bases of the junction left unmatched. CDR3 region: CASSSLGQDVSAFF. CDR3 DNA sequence: TGTGCCAGCAGTTCTCTGGGACAGGACGTTTCAGCTTTCTTT.

CDR3 region: CASSSSASQPQHF. The CDR3 DNA reads as TGTGCCAGCAGCTCCAGCGCTAGTCAGCCCCAGCATTTT. The chain is built from TRBV7-9 and TRBJ1-5; no firm D call. The CDR3 extends over 13 amino acids. V was cut by 4 bases and J by 6 bases, with 10 bases left in between. CDR1 SEHNR and CDR2 FQNEAQ come from the germline V gene (reference sequence).

The rearrangement uses TRBV6-2 or TRBV6-3 and TRBJ2-7; 7 bases are a match to TRBD2. The CDR3 runs 15 residues. The germline CDR1 and CDR2 sequences are MNHEY and SVGEGT. V shed 2 bases and J 1 base; nucleotides not matched to a gene: 5. CDR3 sequence reads: CASSYKASGSYEQYF. For the CDR3, the DNA is TGTGCCAGCAGTTACAAGGCTAGCGGATCCTACGAGCAGTACTTC.

CDR3 bases: TGCGCCAGCAGCATTACAGACAATGAGCAGTTCTTC. Its protein is CASSITDNEQFF. The V gene is TRBV5-1, the J gene TRBJ2-1; D uncertain. Germline CDR1 SGHRS, CDR2 YFSETQ. The CDR3 loop spans 12 amino acids. The V and J ends lost 4 bases and 5 bases respectively, with 7 bases between them.

The V call is TRBV30, the J call TRBJ2-7; a possible D gene is TRBD2 (7 bases). With 4 bases removed from V and 6 bases from J, the gap between germline ends came to 13 bases. The CDR3 consists of 12 residues. The germline CDR1 and CDR2 sequences are GTSNPN and SVGIG (reference sequence). The chain's CDR3 is CAWNRGAGEQYF. For the CDR3, the DNA is TGTGCCTGGAATCGGGGGGCGGGCGAGCAGTACTTC.

The V and J genes are TRBV19 and TRBJ2-1; TRBD1 matches at 9 bases. Trimming cost V 2 bases and J 0 bases; bases outside gene matches: 5. The CDR3 extends over 17 amino acids. From germline, CDR1 is LNHDA and CDR2 SQIVND (reference sequence). The CDR3 coding sequence is TGTGCCAGTAGTATAACCGGGACAGGGAGCTCCTACAATGAGCAGTTCTTC. Protein product: CASSITGTGSSYNEQFF. Looking up the rest from reference TRBV19 and TRBJ2-1 gives the full variable domain: DGGITQSPKYLFRKEGQNVTLSCEQNLNHDAMYWYRQDPGQGLRLIYYSQIVNDFQKGDIAEGYSVSREKKESFPLTVTSAQKNPTAFYLCASSITGTGSSYNEQFFGPGTRLTVL.

The J gene is TRBJ1-3, the V gene TRBV6-5; D gene ambiguous. The CDR3 loop spans 14 amino acids. Germline V lookup: CDR1 MNHEY, CDR2 SVGAGI. Trimming shortened V by 7 bases and J by 0 bases, and 10 bases separated the two germline ends. The DNA of the CDR3 is TGTGCCAGCACTAGCGATTTCTCTGGAAACACCATATATTTT. Translated, it gives CASTSDFSGNTIYF.

The chain uses TRBV6-2 or TRBV6-3 and TRBJ2-7; unclear D gene. There are 13 residues in the CDR3. The V and J ends lost 2 bases and 2 bases respectively, with 7 bases between them. The germline V gene encodes CDR1 MNHEY and CDR2 SVGEGT. The CDR3 region is CASSYAAPYEQYF. The CDR3 nucleotides read TGTGCCAGCAGTTACGCAGCGCCCTACGAGCAGTACTTC.